Each of the 21 T cell receptor beta chains below was sequenced from the same sample in a study of cytomegalovirus exposure and HLA in healthy donors. Use of 60 Vbeta and 13 Jbeta primers characterized the PCR. The data were produced by immunoSEQ multiplex PCR, yet TCRdb's version contains in-frame clones alone and is incomplete. This sample has 130,000 to 150,000 clones, with around 82% found just once. The sample consisted of PBMCs. Every receptor here comes from a woman younger than 30 in good health and CMV-seropositive.

V usage is TRBV5-1 and J usage is TRBJ1-1; 7 bases agree with TRBD1. Trimming at V came to 2 bases and at J to 4 bases, leaving 5 bases not matched to a gene. The CDR3 covers 14 residues. Germline loops: CDR1 SGHRS, CDR2 YFSETQ. The CDR3: CASSLQGSSTEAFF. The CDR3 DNA follows: TGCGCCAGCAGCTTACAGGGGAGTAGCACTGAAGCTTTCTTT.

The chain couples TRBV7-9 to TRBJ2-2; the match to TRBD1 covers 8 bases. The J segment lost 9 bases and the V segment lost 3 bases, leaving 6 bases of the junction unmatched. The CDR3 covers 14 residues. Germline V lookup: CDR1 SEHNR, CDR2 FQNEAQ (reference sequence). This CDR3 is CASSFSDRVRELFF. The CDR3, as DNA: TGTGCCAGCAGCTTCTCGGACAGGGTCAGGGAGCTGTTTTTT.

This clone was found once. The CDR3 DNA reads as TGTGCCAGCAGCTACTTTGGGACTCCAAACCCCGACAATGAGCAGTTCTTC. Amino acids: CASSYFGTPNPDNEQFF. The V and J genes are TRBV7-9 and TRBJ2-1, with D possibly TRBD2 on 6 matching bases. Germline CDR1 SEHNR, CDR2 FQNEAQ (reference sequence). The CDR3 loop spans 17 amino acids. Trimming took 4 bases from V and 5 from J, leaving 21 bases between them.

The V and J genes are TRBV29-1 and TRBJ1-1; a weak D match, TRBD1 (6 bases). The germline CDR1 and CDR2 sequences are SQVTM and ANQGSEA. Trimming left V 7 bases short and J 8 bases short, with 17 bases between. The CDR3 has 12 residues. DNA of the CDR3: TGCAGCGCCTCAGAACCTCAGGGGGAAGCTTTCTTT. Translated, it gives CSASEPQGEAFF.

The V and J genes are TRBV28 and TRBJ1-1; D remains ambiguous. Per germline, CDR1 MDHEN and CDR2 SYDVKM. V lost 3 bases and J 1 base, leaving 9 bases between the germline ends. The CDR3 length is 14 residues. CDR3 coding DNA: TGTGCCAGCAGTTTTAGGCTAGGGAACACTGAAGCTTTCTTT. Amino acids: CASSFRLGNTEAFF.

In DNA, the CDR3 is TGTGCCAGCAGTGGACAGGGTTCGGGAAACACCATATATTTT. This gives the protein CASSGQGSGNTIYF. The chain is built from TRBV28 and TRBJ1-3, with 8 bases that match TRBD1. J lost 4 bases, V lost 5 bases, and 4 bases had no gene match. The CDR3 extends over 14 amino acids. The germline V gene encodes CDR1 MDHEN and CDR2 SYDVKM.

This clone was found once. The gene calls are TRBV7-8 and TRBJ2-1; D possibly corresponds to TRBD2 (6 bases). CDR1 is SGHVS, CDR2 FQNEAQ, per germline. The germline V and J ends were trimmed by 4 bases and 6 bases, with 13 bases remaining between them. This CDR3 has 14 residues. CDR3 loop: CASSSPRGGNEQFF. The CDR3 bases are TGTGCCAGCAGCTCCCCAAGGGGAGGCAATGAGCAGTTCTTC.

The count of this clone is one. The V call is TRBV7-8, the J call TRBJ1-1; D is uncertain. Germline CDR1 is SGHVS and CDR2 is FQNEAQ. The CDR3 sequence is 15 residues long. Trimming removed 1 base at V and 3 bases at J, with 12 bases between. The CDR3 reads CASSLGFGEDTEAFF. In DNA, the CDR3 is TGTGCCAGCAGCTTAGGGTTCGGGGAAGACACTGAAGCTTTCTTT.

This clone occurred a few times. The chain uses TRBV9 and TRBJ1-3, with D hard to call. The germline V gene has CDR1 SGDLS and CDR2 YYNGEE. The CDR3 is 17 amino acids. V lost 0 bases and J lost 0, with 13 bases in between. CDR3 protein: CASSVGPQGSSGNTIYF. The CDR3 DNA reads as TGTGCCAGCAGCGTAGGTCCCCAAGGGAGCTCTGGAAACACCATATATTTT.

The V call is TRBV10-3, the J call TRBJ2-5, with a weak D call TRBD2 (5 bases). The ends were cut back, 6 bases at V and 2 bases at J, with 16 bases in the middle. The CDR3 sequence is 15 residues long. Germline loops: CDR1 ENHRY, CDR2 SYGVKD. CDR3 protein: CAIRDPEEYQETQYF. The CDR3 DNA reads TGTGCCATCAGGGATCCGGAGGAATATCAAGAGACCCAGTACTTC.

This clone was seen a handful of times. The genes are TRBV5-4 and TRBJ1-2; D perhaps matches TRBD1 (5 bases). The V gene lost 4 bases and the J gene lost 4 bases, with 14 bases spanning the gap. The CDR3 totals 14 residues. Per germline, CDR1 SGHNT and CDR2 YYREEE (reference sequence). The CDR3 DNA sequence: TGTGCCAGCAGCCTATACGGGGGAGGCTATGGCTACACCTTC. Protein product: CASSLYGGGYGYTF.

The V call is TRBV11-3, the J call TRBJ2-1; 9 bases fit TRBD1. This CDR3 has 16 residues. Germline-derived CDR1 and CDR2 are SGHNT and YENEEA. The trim removed 4 bases at V and 4 bases at J, leaving 8 bases unmatched. The CDR3 loop reads CASSSSSGTGYNEQFF. The CDR3 DNA sequence: TGTGCCAGCAGCTCCTCCTCCGGGACAGGGTACAATGAGCAGTTCTTC.

The V gene is TRBV11-3, the J gene TRBJ1-1, with no clear D. Germline V gene data show CDR1 as SGHNT and CDR2 as YENEEA. CDR3 length: 13 residues. Trimming pared 1 base from V and 7 bases from J, leaving 10 bases between. The CDR3 DNA follows: TGTGCCAGCAGCTTAGTTAATAGCGGTGAAGCTTTCTTT. Amino acids: CASSLVNSGEAFF. Full variable domain (remainder filled in from reference TRBV11-3 and TRBJ1-1): EAGVVQSPRYKIIEKKQPVAFWCNPISGHNTLYWYLQNLGQGPELLIRYENEEAVDDSQLPKDRFSAERLKGVDSTLKIQPAELGDSAVYLCASSLVNSGEAFFGQGTRLTVV.

This sequence joins TRBV11-2 and TRBJ2-1; D call uncertain. The CDR3 covers 15 residues. The germline CDR1 and CDR2 sequences are SGHAT and FQNNGV. V was cut by 5 bases and J by 2 bases, with 13 bases left in between. The CDR3 sequence is CASSRVQVAYNEQFF. CDR3 coding DNA: TGTGCCAGCAGCAGAGTCCAGGTAGCCTACAATGAGCAGTTCTTC.

Turning to this clone: Distinct nucleotide sequences in the sample also encode this CDR3. The chain employs TRBV7-2 and TRBJ2-7; TRBD2 aligns across 9 bases. CDR1 is SGHTA, CDR2 FQGNSA, per germline. The CDR3 totals 15 residues. The V and J ends lost 0 bases and 2 bases, in that order; junction bases with no gene match: 2. Written as DNA, the CDR3 is TGTGCCAGCAGCTTAGCTTCTAGCGGGACCTACGAGCAGTACTTC. As protein: CASSLASSGTYEQYF.

The J gene is TRBJ1-3, the V gene TRBV19; D is undetermined. Trimming shortened V by 7 bases and J by 2 bases, and 12 bases separated the two germline ends. The CDR3 sequence is 14 residues long. Germline CDR1 and CDR2: LNHDA and SQIVND (reference sequence). The CDR3 region has the DNA TGTGCCAGTACCCCCGTCGGGGCTGGAAACACCATATATTTT. Its translation is CASTPVGAGNTIYF.

The genes are TRBV10-3 and TRBJ2-4; no firm D call. The V end was cut by 3 bases, the J end by 0 bases, with 12 bases between. The CDR3 spans 16 residues. Looked up from germline, CDR1 is ENHRY and CDR2 is SYGVKD. This CDR3 is CAISDPQLLAKNIQYF. The CDR3 bases are TGTGCCATCAGTGACCCACAGTTACTAGCCAAAAACATTCAGTACTTC.

The chain employs TRBV7-9 and TRBJ2-2, with D hard to call. Germline values: CDR1 SEHNR, CDR2 FQNEAQ (reference sequence). Between the trimmed V and J ends, which lost 6 bases and 5 bases, there was a span of 10 bases. The CDR3 is made up of 13 amino acids. Here the CDR3 reads CASSILGTGELFF. CDR3 bases: TGTGCCAGCAGTATTCTCGGGACCGGGGAGCTGTTTTTT.

V and J are TRBV6-5 and TRBJ1-5; D perhaps matches TRBD1 (5 bases). V lost 2 bases, J lost 8 bases, and 7 bases lay in between. Germline V gene lookup returns CDR1 MNHEY and CDR2 SVGAGI. This CDR3 has 12 residues. The CDR3 reads CASSYPGKPQHF. CDR3 in DNA: TGTGCCAGCAGTTACCCAGGGAAGCCCCAGCATTTT.

This chain connects TRBV10-1 to TRBJ2-7, with a possible D match to TRBD1 (5 bases). The CDR3 spans 13 residues. Trimming shortened V by 2 bases and J by 6 bases, and 11 bases separated the two germline ends. From germline, CDR1 is WNHNN and CDR2 SYGVQD (reference sequence). The CDR3, as DNA: TGCGCCAGCAGTGAGCTGGAGCAGGGCGAGCAGTACTTC. This encodes CASSELEQGEQYF.

CDR3 in amino acids: CASRSPTLFGYTF. CDR3 in DNA: TGTGCCAGCAGGTCACCAACTCTCTTTGGCTACACCTTC. This chain uses TRBV7-2 with TRBJ1-2; the D is unclear. CDR1 is SGHTA and CDR2 is FQGNSA in the germline V gene. Trimming left V 6 bases short and J 7 bases short, with 15 bases between. This CDR3 region has 13 residues.